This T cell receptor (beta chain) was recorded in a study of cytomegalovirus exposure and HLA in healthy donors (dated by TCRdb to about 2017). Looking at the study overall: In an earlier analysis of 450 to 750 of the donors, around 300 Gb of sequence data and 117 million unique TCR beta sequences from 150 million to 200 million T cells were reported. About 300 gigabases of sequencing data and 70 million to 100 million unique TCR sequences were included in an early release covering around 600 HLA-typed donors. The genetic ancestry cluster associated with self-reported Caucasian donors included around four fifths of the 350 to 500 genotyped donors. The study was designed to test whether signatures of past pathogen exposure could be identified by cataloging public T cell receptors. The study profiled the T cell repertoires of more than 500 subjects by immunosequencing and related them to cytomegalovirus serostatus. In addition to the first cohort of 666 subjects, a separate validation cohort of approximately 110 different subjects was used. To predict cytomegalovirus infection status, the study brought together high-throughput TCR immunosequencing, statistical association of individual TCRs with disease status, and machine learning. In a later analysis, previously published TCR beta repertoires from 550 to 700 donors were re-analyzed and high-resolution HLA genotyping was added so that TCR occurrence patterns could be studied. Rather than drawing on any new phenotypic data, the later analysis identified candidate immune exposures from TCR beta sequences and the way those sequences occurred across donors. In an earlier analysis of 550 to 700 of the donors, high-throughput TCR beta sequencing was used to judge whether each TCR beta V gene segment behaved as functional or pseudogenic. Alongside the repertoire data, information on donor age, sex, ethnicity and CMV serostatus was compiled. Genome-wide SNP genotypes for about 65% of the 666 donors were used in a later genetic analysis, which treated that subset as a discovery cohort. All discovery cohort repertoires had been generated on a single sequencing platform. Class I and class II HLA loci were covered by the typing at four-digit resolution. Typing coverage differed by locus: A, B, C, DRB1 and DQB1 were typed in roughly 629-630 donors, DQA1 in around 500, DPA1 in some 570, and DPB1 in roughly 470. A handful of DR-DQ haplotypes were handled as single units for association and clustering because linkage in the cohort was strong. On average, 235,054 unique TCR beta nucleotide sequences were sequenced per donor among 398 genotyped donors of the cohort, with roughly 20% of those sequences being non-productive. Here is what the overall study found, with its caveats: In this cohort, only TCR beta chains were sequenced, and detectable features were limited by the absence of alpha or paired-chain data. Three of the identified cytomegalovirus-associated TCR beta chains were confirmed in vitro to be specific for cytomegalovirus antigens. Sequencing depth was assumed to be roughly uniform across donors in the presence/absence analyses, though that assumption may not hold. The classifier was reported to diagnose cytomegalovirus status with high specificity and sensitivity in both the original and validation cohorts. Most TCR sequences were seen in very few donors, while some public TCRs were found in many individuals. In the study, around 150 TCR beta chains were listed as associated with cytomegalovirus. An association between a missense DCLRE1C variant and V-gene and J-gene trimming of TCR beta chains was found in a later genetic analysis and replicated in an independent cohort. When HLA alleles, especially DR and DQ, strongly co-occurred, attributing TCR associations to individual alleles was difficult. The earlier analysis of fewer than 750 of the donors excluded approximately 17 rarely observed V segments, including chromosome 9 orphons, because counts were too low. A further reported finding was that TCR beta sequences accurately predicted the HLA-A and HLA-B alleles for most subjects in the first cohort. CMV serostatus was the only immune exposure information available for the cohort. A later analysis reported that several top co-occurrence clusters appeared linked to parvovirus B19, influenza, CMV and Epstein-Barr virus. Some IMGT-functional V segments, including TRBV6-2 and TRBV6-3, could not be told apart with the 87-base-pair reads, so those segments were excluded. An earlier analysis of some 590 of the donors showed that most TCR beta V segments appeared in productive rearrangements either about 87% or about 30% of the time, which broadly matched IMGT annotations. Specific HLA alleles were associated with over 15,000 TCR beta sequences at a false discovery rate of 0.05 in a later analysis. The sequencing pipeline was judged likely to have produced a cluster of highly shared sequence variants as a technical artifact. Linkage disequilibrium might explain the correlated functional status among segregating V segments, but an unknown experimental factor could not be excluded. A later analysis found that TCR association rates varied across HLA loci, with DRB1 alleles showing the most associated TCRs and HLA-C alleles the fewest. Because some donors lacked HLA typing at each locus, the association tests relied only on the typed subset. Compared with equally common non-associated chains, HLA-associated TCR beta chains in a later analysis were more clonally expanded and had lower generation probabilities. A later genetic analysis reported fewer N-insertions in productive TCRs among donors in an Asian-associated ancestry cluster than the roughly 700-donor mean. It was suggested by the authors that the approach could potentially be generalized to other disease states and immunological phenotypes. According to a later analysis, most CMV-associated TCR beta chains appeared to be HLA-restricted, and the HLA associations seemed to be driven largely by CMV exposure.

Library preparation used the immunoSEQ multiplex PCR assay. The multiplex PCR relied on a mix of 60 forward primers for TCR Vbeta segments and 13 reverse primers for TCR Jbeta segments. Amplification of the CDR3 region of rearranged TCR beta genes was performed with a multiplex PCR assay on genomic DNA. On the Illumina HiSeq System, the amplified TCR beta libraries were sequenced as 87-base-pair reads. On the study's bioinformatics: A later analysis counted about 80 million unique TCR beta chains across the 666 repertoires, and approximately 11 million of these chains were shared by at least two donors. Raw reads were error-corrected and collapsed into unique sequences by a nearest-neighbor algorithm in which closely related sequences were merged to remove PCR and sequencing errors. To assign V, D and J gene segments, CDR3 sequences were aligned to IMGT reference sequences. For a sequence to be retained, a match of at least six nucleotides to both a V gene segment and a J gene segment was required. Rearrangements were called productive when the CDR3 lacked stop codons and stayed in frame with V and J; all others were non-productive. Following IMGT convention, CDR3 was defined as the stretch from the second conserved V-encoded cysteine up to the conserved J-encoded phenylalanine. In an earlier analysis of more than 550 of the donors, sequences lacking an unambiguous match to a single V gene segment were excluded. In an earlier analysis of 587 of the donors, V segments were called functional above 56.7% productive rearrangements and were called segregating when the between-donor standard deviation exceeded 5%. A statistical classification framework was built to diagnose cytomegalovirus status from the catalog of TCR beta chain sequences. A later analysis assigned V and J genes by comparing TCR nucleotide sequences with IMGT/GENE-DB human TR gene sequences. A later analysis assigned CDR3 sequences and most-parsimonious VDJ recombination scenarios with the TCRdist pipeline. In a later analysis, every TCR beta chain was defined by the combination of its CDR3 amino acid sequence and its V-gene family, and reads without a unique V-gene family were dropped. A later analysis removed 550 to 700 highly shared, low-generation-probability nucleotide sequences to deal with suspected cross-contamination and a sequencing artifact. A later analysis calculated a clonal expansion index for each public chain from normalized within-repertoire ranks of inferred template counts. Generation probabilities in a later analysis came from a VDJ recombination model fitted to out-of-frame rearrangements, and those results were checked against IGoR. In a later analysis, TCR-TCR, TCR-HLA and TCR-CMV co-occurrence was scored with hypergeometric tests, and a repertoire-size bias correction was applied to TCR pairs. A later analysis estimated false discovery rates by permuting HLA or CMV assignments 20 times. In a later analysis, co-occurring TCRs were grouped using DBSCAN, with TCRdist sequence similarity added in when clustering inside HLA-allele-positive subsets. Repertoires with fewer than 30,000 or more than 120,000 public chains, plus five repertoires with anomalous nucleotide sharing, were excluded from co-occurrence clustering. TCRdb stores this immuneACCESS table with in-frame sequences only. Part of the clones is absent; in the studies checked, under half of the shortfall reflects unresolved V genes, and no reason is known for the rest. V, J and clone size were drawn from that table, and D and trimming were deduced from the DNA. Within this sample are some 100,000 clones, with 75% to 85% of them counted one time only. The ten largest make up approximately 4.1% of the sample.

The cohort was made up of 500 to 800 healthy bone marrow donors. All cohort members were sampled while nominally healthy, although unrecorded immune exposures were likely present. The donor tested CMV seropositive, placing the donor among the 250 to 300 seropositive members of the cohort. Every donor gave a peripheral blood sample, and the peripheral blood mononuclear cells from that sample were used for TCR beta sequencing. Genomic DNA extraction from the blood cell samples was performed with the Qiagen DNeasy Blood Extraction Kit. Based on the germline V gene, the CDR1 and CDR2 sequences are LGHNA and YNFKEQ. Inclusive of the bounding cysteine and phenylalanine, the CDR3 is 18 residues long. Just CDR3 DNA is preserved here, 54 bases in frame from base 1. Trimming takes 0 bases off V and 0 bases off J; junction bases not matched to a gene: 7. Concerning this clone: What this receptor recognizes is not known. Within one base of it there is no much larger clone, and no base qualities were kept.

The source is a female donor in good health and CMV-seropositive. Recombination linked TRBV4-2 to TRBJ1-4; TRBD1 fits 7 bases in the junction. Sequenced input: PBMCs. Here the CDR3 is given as CASSQEGTRGSTNEKLFF. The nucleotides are TGTGCCAGCAGCCAAGAGGGGACCAGGGGGTCAACTAATGAAAAACTGTTTTTT.